This T cell receptor beta chain was retrieved from a study of blood T cell repertoires in COVID-19. Study-level information: The samples span acute and convalescent COVID-19 from the United States, Italy and Spain. Sources were T cells, B-cell-depleted T cells, or PBMCs; the material itself was cDNA or gDNA.

Study processing details: The assay estimated nucleated cells by amplifying reference gene primers. Repertoires were generated with immunoSEQ multiplex PCR, while TCRdb's copy carries only in-frame clones and drops some. V and J calls and clone size follow that table, whereas D and trimming were derived from the DNA. Of over 200,000 clones in the sample, more than 80% were seen once. This clone occurred a few times. V lost 4 bases to trimming and J lost 1 base, with 16 bases between them. The CDR3 covers 16 residues. Per the germline V gene, CDR1 is MNHEY and CDR2 is SMNVEV (reference sequence). V gene TRBV27 combines with J gene TRBJ1-1; no clear D. Sequenced: peripheral blood. This clonotype was obtained from a woman aged 30 to 39 with COVID-19, enrolled during active disease. Here the CDR3 reads CASSSFPETGNTEAFF. The CDR3 DNA is TGTGCCAGCAGTTCGTTTCCAGAGACGGGGAACACTGAAGCTTTCTTT.